This T cell receptor (beta chain) is from a study of T cell responses to AZD1222 COVID-19 vaccine. This clone was observed once. The CDR3 loop spans 15 amino acids. Germline V gene lookup returns CDR1 SGHAT and CDR2 FQNNGV. The V end lost 5 bases, the J end lost 0 bases, and 11 bases lay between the germline ends. The data were produced by immunoSEQ multiplex PCR, yet TCRdb's version contains in-frame clones alone and is incomplete. The profile shows about 140,000 clones, 90% to 95% of them singletons. The TCR comes from an adult who received the AZD1222 COVID-19 vaccine. The input for sequencing was peripheral blood, taken 28 days after the second AZD1222 dose. This rearrangement joins TRBV11-2 to TRBJ2-1, with a tentative D call TRBD1 (5 bases). CDR3 DNA sequence: TGTGCCAGCAGCGCAGGGCAGGGCTCCTACAATGAGCAGTTCTTC. Its protein is CASSAGQGSYNEQFF.